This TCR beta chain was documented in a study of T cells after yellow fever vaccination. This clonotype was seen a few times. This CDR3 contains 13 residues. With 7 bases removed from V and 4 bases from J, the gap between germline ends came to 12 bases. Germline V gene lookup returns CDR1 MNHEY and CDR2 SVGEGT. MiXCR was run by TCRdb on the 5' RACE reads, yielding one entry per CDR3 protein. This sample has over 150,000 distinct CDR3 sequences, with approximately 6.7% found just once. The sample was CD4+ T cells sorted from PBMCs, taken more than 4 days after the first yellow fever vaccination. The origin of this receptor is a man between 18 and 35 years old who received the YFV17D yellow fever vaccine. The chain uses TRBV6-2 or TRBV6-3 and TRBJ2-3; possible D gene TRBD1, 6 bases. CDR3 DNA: TGTGCCAGCAATTCACAGGGACCAGATACGCAGTATTTT. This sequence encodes CASNSQGPDTQYF.